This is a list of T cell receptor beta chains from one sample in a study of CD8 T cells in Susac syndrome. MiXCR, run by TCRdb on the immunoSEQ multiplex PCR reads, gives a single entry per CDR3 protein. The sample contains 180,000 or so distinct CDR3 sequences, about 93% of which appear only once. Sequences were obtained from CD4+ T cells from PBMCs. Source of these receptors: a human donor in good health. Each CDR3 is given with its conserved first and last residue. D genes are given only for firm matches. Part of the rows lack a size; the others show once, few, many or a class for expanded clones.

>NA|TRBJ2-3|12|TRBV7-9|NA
TGTGCCAGCAGCTTTGCGTTGGATACGCAGTATTTT
CASSFALDTQYF
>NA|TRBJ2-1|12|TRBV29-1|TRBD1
TGCAGCGTTTCCCCAGGGGGCAATGAGCAGTTCTTC
CSVSPGGNEQFF
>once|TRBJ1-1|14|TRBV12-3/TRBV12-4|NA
TGTGCCAGCAGCTCCTTGGGCGGGGGCACTGAAGCTTTCTTT
CASSSLGGGTEAFF
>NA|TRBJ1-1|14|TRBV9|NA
TGTGCCAGCAGCTCCAGAAGGGAGTCCACTGAAGCTTTCTTT
CASSSRRESTEAFF
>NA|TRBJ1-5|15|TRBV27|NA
TGTGCCAGCACCCCTTCCCGGGACCTCAATCAGCCCCAGCATTTT
CASTPSRDLNQPQHF
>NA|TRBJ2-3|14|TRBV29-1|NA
TGCAGCGTTGTATCCGGGGCCCTCACAGATACGCAGTATTTT
CSVVSGALTDTQYF
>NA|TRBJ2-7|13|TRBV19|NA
TGTGCCAGTACGGCTCAGGGGACCTACGAGCAGTACTTC
CASTAQGTYEQYF
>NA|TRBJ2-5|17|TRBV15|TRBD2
TGTGCCACCAGCAGAGTGAGCGGGGGGGCCCACTGGGAGACCCAGTACTTC
CATSRVSGGAHWETQYF
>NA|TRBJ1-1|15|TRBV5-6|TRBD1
TGTGCCAGCAGCTCGGTGGGACAGGGGAACACTGAAGCTTTCTTT
CASSSVGQGNTEAFF
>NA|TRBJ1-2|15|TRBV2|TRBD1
TGTGCCAGCAGACGGGGACAGGGAAGTAGGGATGGCTACACCTTC
CASRRGQGSRDGYTF
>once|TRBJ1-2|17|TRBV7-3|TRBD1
TGTGCCAGCAGCCCAAGCCCAGGGGACAGGGATACCTATGGCTACACCTTC
CASSPSPGDRDTYGYTF
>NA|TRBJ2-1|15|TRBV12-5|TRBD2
TGTGCTAGTGGTTCTGGGACTAGCGGATACAATGAGCAGTTCTTC
CASGSGTSGYNEQFF
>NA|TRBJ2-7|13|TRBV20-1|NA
TGCAGTGCTAGTCCACCGACCTTCTACGAGCAGTACTTC
CSASPPTFYEQYF
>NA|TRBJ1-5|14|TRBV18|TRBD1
TGTGCCAGCTCGCCCGACAGGGATAATCAGCCCCAGCATTTT
CASSPDRDNQPQHF
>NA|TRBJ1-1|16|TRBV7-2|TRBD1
TGTGCCAGCAGCTTGGAAGGGGGCGCGACCAACACTGAAGCTTTCTTT
CASSLEGGATNTEAFF
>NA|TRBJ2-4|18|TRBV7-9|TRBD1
TGTGCCAGCAGTTCGGGACAGGGAACCCTTCTAGACAAAAACATTCAGTACTTC
CASSSGQGTLLDKNIQYF
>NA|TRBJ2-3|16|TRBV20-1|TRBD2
TGCAGTGCTAGAGATAGACGGGCGGGGGGCACAAATACGCAGTATTTT
CSARDRRAGGTNTQYF
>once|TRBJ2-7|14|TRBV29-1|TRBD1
TGCAGCGTTGCCCCGGGACAGGGGGGCTACGAGCAGTACTTC
CSVAPGQGGYEQYF
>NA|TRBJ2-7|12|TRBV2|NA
TGTGCCAGCAGTGAAGAGGACGGCGAGCAGTACTTC
CASSEEDGEQYF
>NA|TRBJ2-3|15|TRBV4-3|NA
TGCGCCAGCAGCCAAGGGGAGGGGGGCACAGATACGCAGTATTTT
CASSQGEGGTDTQYF
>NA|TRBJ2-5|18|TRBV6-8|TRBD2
TGTGCCAGCAGTTACTCGAAATCGGGCCAGCAGCGGGGAGAGACCCAGTACTTC
CASSYSKSGQQRGETQYF
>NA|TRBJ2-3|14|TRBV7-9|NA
TGTGCCAGCAGCGTATCAACCCCCTTAGATACGCAGTATTTT
CASSVSTPLDTQYF
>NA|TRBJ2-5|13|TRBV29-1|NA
TGCAGCGTTGACGTCACATGGGGAGAGACCCAGTACTTC
CSVDVTWGETQYF
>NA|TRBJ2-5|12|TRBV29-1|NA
TGCAGCGTTGAACAGGGGCGGGAGACCCAGTACTTC
CSVEQGRETQYF
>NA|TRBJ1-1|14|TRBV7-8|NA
TGTGCCAGCAGCTTAGGACGGCTGAACACTGAAGCTTTCTTT
CASSLGRLNTEAFF
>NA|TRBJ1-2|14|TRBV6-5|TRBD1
TGTGCCAGCAGTCCAAGGACAGGGACCTATGGCTACACCTTC
CASSPRTGTYGYTF
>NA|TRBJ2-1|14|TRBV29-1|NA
TGCAGCGTCCACGGCACTAACCTTTACAATGAGCAGTTCTTC
CSVHGTNLYNEQFF
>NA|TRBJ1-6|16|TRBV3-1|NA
TGTGCCAGCAGCCAAGGAAGGCAGGGGTTACTATCACCCCTCCACTTT
CASSQGRQGLLSPLHF
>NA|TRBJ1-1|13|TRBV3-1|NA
TGTGCCAGCAGCCGCCGGGGGAACACTGAAGCTTTCTTT
CASSRRGNTEAFF
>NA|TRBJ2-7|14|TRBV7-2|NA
TGTGCCAGCAGCTTCTCCCAGGGGTCCTACGAGCAGTACTTC
CASSFSQGSYEQYF
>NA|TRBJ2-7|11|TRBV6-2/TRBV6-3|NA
TGTGCCAGCAGTTACCGCCGGGAGCAGTACTTC
CASSYRREQYF
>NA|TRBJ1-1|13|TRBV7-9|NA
TGTGCCAGCAGCCTAGAGGTGGGCACTGAAGCTTTCTTT
CASSLEVGTEAFF
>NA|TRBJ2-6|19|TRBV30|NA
TGTGCCTGGAGTGTACGTTTTGGTCAGTTCGACTCTGGGGCCAACGTCCTGACTTTC
CAWSVRFGQFDSGANVLTF
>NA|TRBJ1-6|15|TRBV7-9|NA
TGTGCCAGCAGCCCCACGGGGAGTCGCGGTTCACCCCTCCACTTT
CASSPTGSRGSPLHF
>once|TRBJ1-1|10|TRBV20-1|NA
TGCAGTGCAGCGAACACTGAAGCTTTCTTT
CSAANTEAFF
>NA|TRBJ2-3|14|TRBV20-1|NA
TGCAGTGCTAGAGATCGGGTTGGCACAGATACGCAGTATTTT
CSARDRVGTDTQYF
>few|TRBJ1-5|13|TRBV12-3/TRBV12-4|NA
TGTGCCAGCAGTTTAGCCCGGAATCAGCCCCAGCATTTT
CASSLARNQPQHF
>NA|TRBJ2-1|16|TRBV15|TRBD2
TGTGCCACCAGCAGGGGTAGCGGGGGGAAAAACAATGAGCAGTTCTTC
CATSRGSGGKNNEQFF
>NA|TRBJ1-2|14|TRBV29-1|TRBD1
TGCAGCGTCGCCTCCGGGACAGGGGGATATGGCTACACCTTC
CSVASGTGGYGYTF
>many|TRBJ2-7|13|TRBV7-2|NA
TGTGCCAGCAGCCCGCTTGACAGCTACGAGCAGTACTTC
CASSPLDSYEQYF
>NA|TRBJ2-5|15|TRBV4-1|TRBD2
TGCGCCAGCAGCCAAGATGGACTAGCGTTTGAGACCCAGTACTTC
CASSQDGLAFETQYF
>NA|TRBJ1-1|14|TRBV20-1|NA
TGCAGTGCTAGAGGGCTAATGGTGAACACTGAAGCTTTCTTT
CSARGLMVNTEAFF
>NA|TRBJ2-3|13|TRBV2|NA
TGTGCCAGCAGTAGCAGGGTCACAGATACGCAGTATTTT
CASSSRVTDTQYF
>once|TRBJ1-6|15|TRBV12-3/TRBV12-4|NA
TGTGCCAGCAGTCTCCGGGGGGGGCGTAATTCACCCCTCCACTTT
CASSLRGGRNSPLHF
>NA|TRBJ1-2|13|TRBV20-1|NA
TGCAGTGCCCCTATTCGGGGGGTTTTTGGCTACACCTTC
CSAPIRGVFGYTF
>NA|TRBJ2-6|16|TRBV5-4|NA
TGTGCCAGCAGCTTGCAGGGTCTCTCTGGGGCCAACGTCCTGACTTTC
CASSLQGLSGANVLTF
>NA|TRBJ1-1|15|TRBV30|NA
TGTGCCTGGAGCGGAAACCGGGGCGTGAACACTGAAGCTTTCTTT
CAWSGNRGVNTEAFF
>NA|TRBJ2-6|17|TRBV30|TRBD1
TGTGCCTGGAGTGCTGGGGGACAGGGGGCTGGGGCCAACGTCCTGACTTTC
CAWSAGGQGAGANVLTF
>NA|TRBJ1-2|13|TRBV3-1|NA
TGTGCCAGCAGCAGACTTGCGAACTATGGCTACACCTTC
CASSRLANYGYTF
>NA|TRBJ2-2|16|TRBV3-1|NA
TGTGCCAGCAGCCAAGATAAGGGAATGGACACCGGGGAGCTGTTTTTT
CASSQDKGMDTGELFF
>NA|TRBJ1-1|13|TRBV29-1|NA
TGCAGCGTTGCACAGCTCACCAACACTGAAGCTTTCTTT
CSVAQLTNTEAFF
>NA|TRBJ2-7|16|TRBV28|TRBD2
TGTGCCAGCAGTTCCCCGGTTGTACTAGCGGGGTACGAGCAGTACTTC
CASSSPVVLAGYEQYF
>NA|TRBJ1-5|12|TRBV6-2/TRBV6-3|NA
TGTGCCAGTGACACACACAATCAGCCCCAGCATTTT
CASDTHNQPQHF